This TCR beta chain was profiled in a study of shared clonotypes between healthy human individuals. Positively selected for CCR7, the CD45RO-negative cells used as naive CD8 cells excluded terminally differentiated effector memory CD45RA+ cells. This CDR3 has 15 amino acids. The germline V gene encodes CDR1 MGHDK and CDR2 SYGVNS. With 5 bases clipped from V and 1 base from J, the junction kept 3 bases outside the gene matches. Sequenced by immunoSEQ multiplex PCR; TCRdb stores in-frame clones only, minus some. The profile covers 1.5 million to 2.5 million clones, with roughly 95% appearing a single time and roughly 1% taken by the ten largest.

This sequence joins TRBV25-1 and TRBJ2-2, with 8 positions matching TRBD2. The source material was naive CD8+ T cells sorted from blood. This receptor was identified in a man younger than 35 in good health. This CDR3 is CASSPTSENTGELFF. CDR3 in DNA: TGTGCCAGCAGTCCGACTAGCGAGAACACCGGGGAGCTGTTTTTT. Complete variable domain (other parts from reference TRBV25-1 and TRBJ2-2): EADIYQTPRYLVIGTGKKITLECSQTMGHDKMYWYQQDPGMELHLIHYSYGVNSTEKGDLSSESTVSRIRTEHFPLTLESARPSHTSQYLCASSPTSENTGELFFGEGSRLTVL.